The 22 T cell receptor beta chains in this list originate from one sample, sequenced in a study of early T cells in non-severe SARS-CoV-2 infection. MiXCR, applied by TCRdb to the 5' RACE reads, yields one record per CDR3 protein. The sample has tens of thousands of distinct CDR3 sequences, less than 11% seen once. The starting material was whole blood, obtained at baseline. Receptors originate from an adult who was a healthcare worker with PCR-confirmed SARS-CoV-2 infection or an uninfected control (not recorded which).

The chain couples TRBV28 to TRBJ1-1; D is unresolved. V was trimmed by 7 bases and J by 3 bases, leaving 9 bases between them. Germline lookup yields CDR1 MDHEN and CDR2 SYDVKM. The CDR3 totals 12 residues. As DNA, the CDR3 is TGTGCCAGCATTGCGGTGGACACTGAAGCTTTCTTT. It codes for CASIAVDTEAFF.

The chain carries TRBV11-2 and TRBJ2-4, with TRBD1 as a possible D gene (6 bases). Germline-derived CDR1 and CDR2 are SGHAT and FQNNGV. V lost 3 bases and J 0 bases, leaving 9 bases between the germline ends. There are 15 residues in the CDR3. CDR3: CASSLTGLAKNIQYF. CDR3 coding DNA: TGTGCCAGCAGCTTGACAGGTCTAGCCAAAAACATTCAGTACTTC.

This clonotype was seen at least ten times. V and J are TRBV7-2 and TRBJ2-3; D ambiguous. V was cut by 5 bases and J by 6 bases, with 12 bases left in between. The CDR3 runs to 13 residues. CDR1 and CDR2 (germline): SGHTA, FQGNSA. For the CDR3, the DNA is TGTGCCAGCAGCAGAGAGAACCGGGATACGCAGTATTTT. Its protein product is CASSRENRDTQYF.

This clonotype was found many times. The chain links TRBV7-2 to TRBJ2-4, with D unresolved. The CDR3 extends over 15 amino acids. Germline CDR1 is SGHTA and CDR2 is FQGNSA. V lost 7 bases to trimming and J lost 0 bases, with 13 bases between them. The CDR3 DNA sequence: TGTGCCAGCACCGCGTCGCAGGCAGCCAAAAACATTCAGTACTTC. Translating it yields CASTASQAAKNIQYF. Variable domain in full (rest from reference TRBV7-2 and TRBJ2-4): GAGVSQSPSNKVTEKGKDVELRCDPISGHTALYWYRQSLGQGLEFLIYFQGNSAPDKSGLPSDRFSAERTGGSVSTLTIQRTQQEDSAVYLCASTASQAAKNIQYFGAGTRLSVL.

This clonotype was seen many times. The rearrangement joins TRBV6-2 or TRBV6-3 to TRBJ2-1; 11 nucleotides align to TRBD2. CDR3 length equals 21 residues. The V gene end was trimmed by 2 bases and the J gene end by 0 bases; junction bases not matched to a gene: 15. Germline CDR1 and CDR2: MNHEY and SVGEGT. This CDR3 is CASSYVGYKTSGKSSYNEQFF. The CDR3 nucleotides read TGTGCCAGCAGTTACGTGGGTTATAAGACTAGCGGGAAGAGCTCCTACAATGAGCAGTTCTTC.

This clonotype was picked up a small number of times. This chain links TRBV12-3 or TRBV12-4 with TRBJ1-1; D possibly corresponds to TRBD1 (6 bases). The V gene lost 6 bases and the J gene lost 4 bases, with 15 bases spanning the gap. CDR3 length equals 14 residues. The CDR3 sequence is CASSVTGLITEAFF. CDR3 in DNA: TGTGCCAGCAGCGTTACAGGGCTGATCACTGAAGCTTTCTTT.

The V call is TRBV27, the J call TRBJ2-7; possibly TRBD1 for D (5 bases). Germline V CDR1 and CDR2: MNHEY, SMNVEV (reference sequence). The CDR3 has 14 amino acids. Trimming left V 6 bases short and J 0 bases short, with 12 bases between. CDR3 sequence: CASSYRSSSYEQYF. The DNA of the CDR3 is TGTGCCAGCAGCTACAGGTCAAGCTCCTACGAGCAGTACTTC.

This clonotype was seen only once. The J gene is TRBJ2-1, the V gene TRBV14; D possibly uses TRBD1 or TRBD2 (5 bases each). Trimming cost V 6 bases and J 4 bases, with 19 bases left between them. Germline CDR1 SGHDN, CDR2 FVKESK. This CDR3 is built from 16 residues. DNA of the CDR3: TGTGCCAGCAGTCCCTTAGGGACGGAGGATTACAATGAGCAGTTCTTC. Its protein product is CASSPLGTEDYNEQFF. Full variable domain (missing parts from reference TRBV14 and TRBJ2-1): EAGVTQFPSHSVIEKGQTVTLRCDPISGHDNLYWYRRVMGKEIKFLLHFVKESKQDESGMPNNRFLAERTGGTYSTLKVQPAELEDSGVYFCASSPLGTEDYNEQFFGPGTRLTVL.

Note on this clonotype: A clone one base away is much larger, so this may be a read error. The genes are TRBV20-1 and TRBJ2-1, with 10 bases that match TRBD2. Trimming removed 8 bases from V and 2 bases from J; junction bases left unmatched: 6. Looked up from germline, CDR1 is DFQATT and CDR2 is SNEGSKA (reference sequence). CDR3 size: 14 residues. CDR3 residues: CSPLAGGPYNEQFF. For the CDR3, the DNA is TGCAGTCCGTTAGCGGGAGGTCCCTACAATGAGCAGTTCTTC.

There are a few counts of this clonotype. This sequence joins TRBV7-8 and TRBJ2-1; 11 bases are shared with TRBD2. The germline gives CDR1 SGHVS, CDR2 FQNEAQ. The CDR3 has 16 residues. The junction had 10 bases not matched to a gene; V was cut back by 5 bases and J by 7 bases. CDR3 protein: CASSPIAGGPRNEQFF. The DNA of the CDR3 is TGTGCCAGCAGCCCGATAGCGGGAGGGCCGAGAAATGAGCAGTTCTTC.

The sample holds a few counts of this clonotype. The gene calls are TRBV6-1 and TRBJ1-5, with D possibly being TRBD1 (5 bases). The CDR3 extends over 13 amino acids. Trimming left V 6 bases short and J 0 bases short, with 6 bases between. Germline V lookup: CDR1 MNHNS, CDR2 SASEGT. CDR3 bases: TGTGCCAGCAGACAGGTTAGCAATCAGCCCCAGCATTTT. Translation gives CASRQVSNQPQHF.

The V and J genes are TRBV10-3 and TRBJ2-1, with 9 nucleotides matching TRBD2. This CDR3 region has 14 residues. CDR1 and CDR2 from the germline V gene are ENHRY and SYGVKD. V dropped 7 bases and J dropped 7; count of bases not matched to a gene: 8. Written as DNA, the CDR3 is TGTGCCATCAAGAAGGGCGGGAGGGGTAATGAGCAGTTCTTC. Amino acid sequence: CAIKKGGRGNEQFF.

The rearrangement joins TRBV10-3 to TRBJ2-5, with 7 positions matching TRBD2. CDR3 length: 14 residues. Germline V lookup: CDR1 ENHRY, CDR2 SYGVKD. With 4 bases clipped from V and 1 base from J, the junction kept 3 bases outside the gene matches. This CDR3 is CAISAGGFQETQYF. CDR3 coding DNA: TGTGCCATCAGTGCGGGAGGTTTCCAAGAGACCCAGTACTTC.

This clonotype was found a few times. This chain uses TRBV30 with TRBJ2-1, with a tentative D call TRBD1 (5 bases). Trimming pared 8 bases from V and 5 bases from J, leaving 13 bases between. Germline V gives CDR1 GTSNPN, CDR2 SVGIG (reference sequence). CDR3 length: 12 amino acids. CDR3 coding DNA: TGTGCCCGCCTGGGGCCGAACAATGAGCAGTTCTTC. Its translation: CARLGPNNEQFF.

This clonotype was found a few times. V gene TRBV19 combines with J gene TRBJ2-5; possibly TRBD1 or TRBD2 for D (5 bases each). V lost 4 bases to trimming and J lost 4 bases, with 10 bases between them. The germline CDR1 and CDR2 sequences are LNHDA and SQIVND (reference sequence). This CDR3 is 13 amino acids long. Here the CDR3 DNA reads TGTGCCAGTAGTAGGGGGAGTAGAGAGACCCAGTACTTC. Amino acid sequence: CASSRGSRETQYF. Filled out from reference TRBV19 and TRBJ2-5, the complete variable domain reads DGGITQSPKYLFRKEGQNVTLSCEQNLNHDAMYWYRQDPGQGLRLIYYSQIVNDFQKGDIAEGYSVSREKKESFPLTVTSAQKNPTAFYLCASSRGSRETQYFGPGTRLLVL.

This clonotype was observed a handful of times. The chain recombines TRBV28 with TRBJ2-3; no clear D gene. The V end lost 4 bases, the J end lost 8 bases, and 13 bases lay between the germline ends. This CDR3 comprises 13 residues. Germline CDR1 and CDR2: MDHEN and SYDVKM. The chain's CDR3 is CASSSPHLGTQYF. The CDR3 bases are TGTGCCAGCAGTTCACCGCATCTGGGTACGCAGTATTTT.

This clonotype was recorded a few times. V usage is TRBV28 and J usage is TRBJ2-2, with 7 bases that match TRBD2. CDR1 MDHEN and CDR2 SYDVKM come from the germline V gene. The trim removed 3 bases at V and 7 bases at J, leaving 17 bases unmatched. The CDR3 sequence is 18 residues long. The DNA for the CDR3 is TGTGCCAGCAGTTTGGAAGCCCAGCGGGGCTGGAGAGTCGGGGAGCTGTTTTTT. Translation: CASSLEAQRGWRVGELFF.

The V call is TRBV6-6, the J call TRBJ1-5; 7 bases map to TRBD1. The germline CDR1 and CDR2 sequences are MNHNY and SVGAGI (reference sequence). Trimming cost V 2 bases and J 6 bases; bases outside gene matches: 4. The CDR3 totals 14 residues. The CDR3 DNA follows: TGTGCCAGCAGTTACAGGGGGCAGGGTCAGCCCCAGCATTTT. This gives the protein CASSYRGQGQPQHF.

The gene calls are TRBV12-3 or TRBV12-4 and TRBJ2-1; D might be TRBD1 (6 bases). Trimming cost V 8 bases and J 8 bases, with 10 bases left between them. This CDR3 has 11 residues. The CDR3: CASVSGDEQFF. For the CDR3, the DNA is TGTGCCAGCGTATCAGGGGATGAGCAGTTCTTC.

The chain employs TRBV24-1 and TRBJ2-5; 11 bases fit TRBD1. The CDR3 covers 15 residues. Germline assignment: CDR1 KGHDR and CDR2 SFDVKD. The ends lost 5 bases at V and 1 base at J; junction bases unmatched: 2. CDR3 sequence reads: CATSVGTGGQETQYF. The DNA for the CDR3 is TGTGCCACCAGTGTCGGGACAGGGGGCCAAGAGACCCAGTACTTC.

This clonotype has more than one count but fewer than ten. J is TRBJ2-7 and V is TRBV4-2; 9 bases align to TRBD2. Germline CDR1 is LGHNA and CDR2 is YNFKEQ. CDR3 length equals 14 residues. V dropped 4 bases and J dropped 4; count of bases not matched to a gene: 5. Here the CDR3 DNA reads TGTGCCAGCAGCCCGGATAGCGGGAGTTACGAGCAGTACTTC. This sequence encodes CASSPDSGSYEQYF.

This clonotype has ten or more counts. The chain couples TRBV7-3 to TRBJ2-2, with TRBD1 matching 9 bases. Germline values: CDR1 SGHTA, CDR2 FQGTGA. CDR3 size: 15 residues. Germline trimming cut 8 bases from V and 5 bases from J; bases unmatched to any gene: 9. The CDR3 DNA sequence: TGTGCCAGCTCTCCCGGGACAGGGAAGACCGGGGAGCTGTTTTTT. Translation gives CASSPGTGKTGELFF.